These T cell receptor beta chains were read from a single sample in a study of radiation and T cells in renal cell carcinoma. Here immunoSEQ multiplex PCR was the method, and the copy in TCRdb shows in-frame clones only, minus some. The sample has about 24,000 clones; about half are singletons. The sequenced sample was tumor tissue, obtained from a patient whose treatment included radiotherapy and nephrectomy. These receptors were taken from a woman aged 45-59 years with renal cell carcinoma. The CDR3 runs from the conserved cysteine through the conserved F or W. Fields, in order: D gene, clone size, V gene, J gene, CDR3 protein, CDR3 DNA. The D gene is left open where the match is weak. For some rows the clone size is stated as once, few or many, or as a class when expanded; others skip it.

d_gene: NA
abundance: few
v_gene: TRBV4-1
j_gene: TRBJ1-3
CDR3aa: CASSQDKSPLGNTIYF
CDR3nt: TGCGCCAGCAGCCAAGATAAGAGCCCCTTGGGGAACACCATATATTTT

d_gene: NA
abundance: few
v_gene: TRBV5-5
j_gene: TRBJ1-5
CDR3aa: CASSLVASDNQPQHF
CDR3nt: TGTGCCAGCAGCTTGGTGGCGTCGGACAATCAGCCCCAGCATTTT

d_gene: NA
abundance: NA
v_gene: TRBV5-1
j_gene: TRBJ2-3
CDR3aa: CASSPLAPGTDTQYF
CDR3nt: TGCGCCAGCAGCCCGTTAGCGCCTGGGACAGATACGCAGTATTTT

d_gene: TRBD1
abundance: once
v_gene: TRBV7-8
j_gene: TRBJ1-6
CDR3aa: CASTADRGESPLHF
CDR3nt: TGTGCCAGCACTGCGGACAGGGGAGAGTCACCCCTCCACTTT

d_gene: TRBD1
abundance: few
v_gene: TRBV29-1
j_gene: TRBJ1-2
CDR3aa: CSVGTGVNYGYTF
CDR3nt: TGCAGCGTTGGGACAGGGGTTAACTATGGCTACACCTTC

d_gene: NA
abundance: NA
v_gene: TRBV5-1
j_gene: TRBJ1-1
CDR3aa: CASSFSDWLGRRTEAFF
CDR3nt: TGCGCCAGCAGCTTTTCGGACTGGCTAGGGAGGAGGACTGAAGCTTTCTTT

d_gene: NA
abundance: NA
v_gene: TRBV7-6
j_gene: TRBJ2-3
CDR3aa: CASSPSPGGSGTDTQYF
CDR3nt: TGTGCCAGCAGCCCTAGTCCCGGGGGCTCGGGCACAGATACGCAGTATTTT

d_gene: TRBD2
abundance: NA
v_gene: TRBV2
j_gene: TRBJ2-1
CDR3aa: CASTGGLGHEQFF
CDR3nt: TGTGCCAGCACGGGGGGGCTAGGCCATGAGCAGTTCTTC

d_gene: NA
abundance: few
v_gene: TRBV19
j_gene: TRBJ1-4
CDR3aa: CASSVGSQNEKLFF
CDR3nt: TGTGCCAGTAGTGTGGGGTCGCAGAATGAAAAACTGTTTTTT

d_gene: NA
abundance: NA
v_gene: TRBV11-2
j_gene: TRBJ2-3
CDR3aa: CASSLMGGTDTQYF
CDR3nt: TGTGCCAGCAGCTTAATGGGGGGCACAGATACGCAGTATTTT

d_gene: TRBD2
abundance: many
v_gene: TRBV7-7
j_gene: TRBJ2-7
CDR3aa: CASSLSSGGAYEQYF
CDR3nt: TGTGCTAGCAGCCTATCTAGCGGGGGGGCCTACGAGCAGTACTTC

d_gene: TRBD1
abundance: NA
v_gene: TRBV6-1
j_gene: TRBJ1-5
CDR3aa: CASREPGQHYSNQPQHF
CDR3nt: TGTGCCAGCAGGGAACCGGGACAGCACTATAGCAATCAGCCCCAGCATTTT

d_gene: NA
abundance: NA
v_gene: TRBV9
j_gene: TRBJ2-7
CDR3aa: CASSRVDQSLQYF
CDR3nt: TGTGCCAGCAGCCGGGTCGACCAAAGCCTGCAGTACTTC

d_gene: TRBD2
abundance: NA
v_gene: TRBV30
j_gene: TRBJ2-3
CDR3aa: CAWSVQAGGRHTQYF
CDR3nt: TGTGCCTGGAGTGTACAAGCGGGGGGGAGACATACGCAGTATTTT

d_gene: TRBD2
abundance: NA
v_gene: TRBV7-4
j_gene: TRBJ2-5
CDR3aa: CASRWTSGDKFQETQYF
CDR3nt: TGTGCCAGCAGATGGACTAGCGGTGACAAATTCCAAGAGACCCAGTACTTC

d_gene: TRBD1
abundance: few
v_gene: TRBV6-6
j_gene: TRBJ1-2
CDR3aa: CASRSTRDSSRMIYTF
CDR3nt: TGTGCCAGCAGATCCACCCGGGACAGTAGTCGGATGATCTACACCTTC

d_gene: NA
abundance: NA
v_gene: TRBV2
j_gene: TRBJ1-6
CDR3aa: CASSVIYNSPLHF
CDR3nt: TGTGCCAGCAGTGTGATCTATAATTCACCCCTCCACTTT

d_gene: TRBD1
abundance: NA
v_gene: TRBV6-5
j_gene: TRBJ1-2
CDR3aa: CASSYSRQGSYGYTF
CDR3nt: TGTGCCAGCAGTTACTCGAGACAGGGTAGCTATGGCTACACCTTC

d_gene: TRBD1
abundance: NA
v_gene: TRBV6-1
j_gene: TRBJ2-3
CDR3aa: CASSGQGARRGTQYF
CDR3nt: TGTGCCAGCAGTGGGCAGGGGGCGCGAAGGGGTACGCAGTATTTT

d_gene: NA
abundance: NA
v_gene: TRBV6-6
j_gene: TRBJ1-4
CDR3aa: CASGPSGTNEKLFF
CDR3nt: TGTGCCAGCGGGCCCTCGGGGACTAATGAAAAACTGTTTTTT

d_gene: NA
abundance: few
v_gene: TRBV7-9
j_gene: TRBJ1-5
CDR3aa: CASSRAQGQPQHF
CDR3nt: TGTGCCAGCAGCCGGGCTCAAGGGCAGCCCCAGCATTTT

d_gene: TRBD1
abundance: NA
v_gene: TRBV10-3
j_gene: TRBJ2-1
CDR3aa: CAISDVTDRFNEQFF
CDR3nt: TGTGCCATCAGTGACGTAACGGACAGGTTCAATGAGCAGTTCTTC

d_gene: NA
abundance: NA
v_gene: TRBV7-2
j_gene: TRBJ1-1
CDR3aa: CASSWKDGEGTEAFF
CDR3nt: TGTGCCAGCAGCTGGAAAGACGGAGAGGGCACTGAAGCTTTCTTT

d_gene: NA
abundance: few
v_gene: TRBV2
j_gene: TRBJ1-5
CDR3aa: CASSKGGGQPQHF
CDR3nt: TGTGCCAGCAGTAAAGGGGGGGGACAGCCCCAGCATTTT

d_gene: NA
abundance: NA
v_gene: TRBV5-1
j_gene: TRBJ2-3
CDR3aa: CASSPSSGPEADTQYF
CDR3nt: TGCGCCAGCAGCCCGAGCTCGGGACCCGAAGCAGATACGCAGTATTTT

d_gene: TRBD2
abundance: NA
v_gene: TRBV6-5
j_gene: TRBJ2-5
CDR3aa: CASSLAGVQETQYF
CDR3nt: TGTGCCAGCAGCTTAGCGGGGGTGCAAGAGACCCAGTACTTC

d_gene: TRBD2
abundance: NA
v_gene: TRBV5-1
j_gene: TRBJ2-3
CDR3aa: CASSLLPSGGSDTQYF
CDR3nt: TGCGCCAGCAGCTTGCTGCCTAGCGGGGGATCAGATACGCAGTATTTT

d_gene: NA
abundance: few
v_gene: TRBV20-1
j_gene: TRBJ2-5
CDR3aa: CSASPGETQYF
CDR3nt: TGCAGTGCTAGCCCCGGGGAGACCCAGTACTTC

d_gene: TRBD1
abundance: NA
v_gene: TRBV6-6
j_gene: TRBJ1-1
CDR3aa: CASSTLDRGNTEAFF
CDR3nt: TGTGCCAGCAGTACGCTAGACAGGGGAAACACTGAAGCTTTCTTT

d_gene: NA
abundance: few
v_gene: TRBV19
j_gene: TRBJ2-7
CDR3aa: CASSIGLTHYEQYF
CDR3nt: TGTGCCAGTAGTATAGGGCTAACCCACTACGAGCAGTACTTC

d_gene: NA
abundance: NA
v_gene: TRBV10-3
j_gene: TRBJ2-5
CDR3aa: CAIGYTQETQYF
CDR3nt: TGTGCCATCGGCTACACTCAAGAGACCCAGTACTTC

d_gene: NA
abundance: NA
v_gene: TRBV5-5
j_gene: TRBJ1-2
CDR3aa: CASRPPGTDNYGYTF
CDR3nt: TGTGCCAGCAGACCCCCCGGGACGGATAACTATGGCTACACCTTC

d_gene: NA
abundance: NA
v_gene: TRBV6-5
j_gene: TRBJ1-5
CDR3aa: CASSYSPGQPQHF
CDR3nt: TGTGCCAGCAGTTACTCGCCGGGACAGCCCCAGCATTTT

d_gene: NA
abundance: NA
v_gene: TRBV5-1
j_gene: TRBJ1-3
CDR3aa: CASSLSGSGNTIYF
CDR3nt: TGCGCCAGCAGCTTGTCGGGTTCTGGAAACACCATATATTTT

d_gene: NA
abundance: few
v_gene: TRBV19
j_gene: TRBJ1-5
CDR3aa: CASSPQVSNQPQHF
CDR3nt: TGTGCCAGTAGCCCACAGGTTAGCAATCAGCCCCAGCATTTT

d_gene: TRBD1
abundance: NA
v_gene: TRBV10-3
j_gene: TRBJ2-2
CDR3aa: CAIRGTVNANTGELFF
CDR3nt: TGTGCCATCAGGGGGACAGTGAACGCGAACACCGGGGAGCTGTTTTTT

d_gene: TRBD1
abundance: NA
v_gene: TRBV7-2
j_gene: TRBJ1-2
CDR3aa: CASSLVPGGVYGYTF
CDR3nt: TGTGCCAGCAGCTTAGTGCCAGGGGGCGTCTATGGCTACACCTTC

d_gene: NA
abundance: few
v_gene: TRBV20-1
j_gene: TRBJ1-2
CDR3aa: CSAIRRVGYTF
CDR3nt: TGCAGTGCAATCCGACGGGTGGGCTACACCTTC

d_gene: NA
abundance: NA
v_gene: TRBV10-3
j_gene: TRBJ1-2
CDR3aa: CAISESQTGIYGYTF
CDR3nt: TGTGCCATCAGTGAGTCGCAAACAGGGATCTATGGCTACACCTTC

d_gene: TRBD1
abundance: NA
v_gene: TRBV5-1
j_gene: TRBJ1-2
CDR3aa: CASSLAGSRGQNYGYTF
CDR3nt: TGCGCCAGCAGCTTGGCCGGGTCTAGGGGGCAAAACTATGGCTACACCTTC

d_gene: NA
abundance: many
v_gene: TRBV7-8
j_gene: TRBJ1-2
CDR3aa: CASSLDFQGGGYTF
CDR3nt: TGTGCCAGCAGCTTAGATTTCCAGGGAGGAGGCTACACCTTC

d_gene: NA
abundance: NA
v_gene: TRBV6-6
j_gene: TRBJ1-5
CDR3aa: CASSRQTPNHSPQHF
CDR3nt: TGTGCCAGCAGCAGACAAACACCTAATCATTCGCCCCAGCATTTT

d_gene: NA
abundance: NA
v_gene: TRBV5-5
j_gene: TRBJ2-7
CDR3aa: CASSLAGLESPLYEQYF
CDR3nt: TGTGCCAGCAGCTTAGCCGGGCTAGAGAGTCCCCTCTACGAGCAGTACTTC

d_gene: TRBD2
abundance: NA
v_gene: TRBV11-2
j_gene: TRBJ2-1
CDR3aa: CASSLASGGTVSEQFF
CDR3nt: TGTGCCAGCAGCTTAGCTAGCGGGGGGACGGTTAGTGAGCAGTTCTTC

d_gene: TRBD1
abundance: NA
v_gene: TRBV9
j_gene: TRBJ2-2
CDR3aa: CASSAGQGSPGELFF
CDR3nt: TGTGCCAGCAGCGCGGGACAGGGGAGTCCCGGGGAGCTGTTTTTT

d_gene: NA
abundance: NA
v_gene: TRBV5-1
j_gene: TRBJ2-3
CDR3aa: CASSSEGGPWDTQYF
CDR3nt: TGCGCCAGCAGCTCTGAGGGGGGGCCGTGGGATACGCAGTATTTT

d_gene: NA
abundance: NA
v_gene: TRBV6-5
j_gene: TRBJ1-4
CDR3aa: CASSYGGSNEKLFF
CDR3nt: TGTGCCAGCAGTTACGGGGGTTCAAATGAAAAACTGTTTTTT

d_gene: NA
abundance: few
v_gene: TRBV6-5
j_gene: TRBJ1-6
CDR3aa: CASSYSGDGNSPLHF
CDR3nt: TGTGCCAGCAGTTATTCAGGGGACGGTAATTCACCCCTCCACTTT

d_gene: NA
abundance: few
v_gene: TRBV5-1
j_gene: TRBJ1-6
CDR3aa: CASSSNRDSPLHF
CDR3nt: TGCGCCAGCAGCTCGAACAGGGACTCACCCCTCCACTTT

d_gene: TRBD1
abundance: NA
v_gene: TRBV7-9
j_gene: TRBJ1-4
CDR3aa: CASSQGQGREKLFF
CDR3nt: TGTGCCAGCAGCCAGGGACAGGGTCGTGAAAAACTGTTTTTT

d_gene: TRBD2
abundance: many
v_gene: TRBV6-5
j_gene: TRBJ2-1
CDR3aa: CASSYSLRGAHNEQFF
CDR3nt: TGTGCCAGCAGTTACTCTCTGCGGGGGGCCCACAATGAGCAGTTCTTC

d_gene: NA
abundance: NA
v_gene: TRBV20-1
j_gene: TRBJ2-3
CDR3aa: CSGAGTDTQYF
CDR3nt: TGCAGTGGAGCAGGCACAGATACGCAGTATTTT

d_gene: NA
abundance: few
v_gene: TRBV7-6
j_gene: TRBJ2-3
CDR3aa: CASSPILNTDTQYF
CDR3nt: TGTGCCAGCAGCCCGATCCTAAACACAGATACGCAGTATTTT

d_gene: NA
abundance: NA
v_gene: TRBV7-2
j_gene: TRBJ1-1
CDR3aa: CASSLRQTFNTEAFF
CDR3nt: TGTGCCAGCAGCTTGCGGCAGACTTTCAACACTGAAGCTTTCTTT